The 14 T cell receptor beta chains given below trace back to one sample, sequenced in a study of blood T cell repertoires in COVID-19. The assay was immunoSEQ multiplex PCR, and TCRdb's table has in-frame clones only and misses some. The table shows fewer than 700,000 clones, with roughly nine tenths occurring only once. The sequencing sample was made of peripheral blood. These receptors were obtained from a woman aged 45 to 65 with COVID-19, enrolled during active disease.

This clone was counted once. The chain combines TRBV6-5 with TRBJ1-3; TRBD1 matches at 7 bases. CDR1 and CDR2 (germline): MNHEY, SVGAGI. The CDR3 spans 15 residues. V lost 10 bases, J lost 0 bases, and 9 bases stayed unmatched. CDR3 bases: TGTGCCACCCAGATGACAGGGCCCTCTGGAAACACCATATATTTT. This codes for CATQMTGPSGNTIYF.

In this sample, this clone turned up once. This chain connects TRBV27 to TRBJ1-3; no clear D. CDR1 MNHEY and CDR2 SMNVEV come from the germline V gene (reference sequence). Trimming cost V 10 bases and J 1 base, with 14 bases left between them. CDR3 length equals 14 residues. CDR3 in amino acids: CANRIGASGNTIYF. The CDR3 DNA follows: TGTGCCAACCGGATCGGAGCTTCTGGAAACACCATATATTTT.

The chain employs TRBV4-1 and TRBJ2-2; 10 bases are shared with TRBD2. Per the germline V gene, CDR1 is MGHRA and CDR2 is YSYEKL. This CDR3 contains 18 residues. Trimming took 2 bases from V and 0 from J; bases not matched to a gene: 6. The chain's CDR3 is CASSQHGLAVTNTGELFF. CDR3 DNA: TGCGCCAGCAGCCAACACGGACTAGCGGTAACGAACACCGGGGAGCTGTTTTTT.

V and J are TRBV20-1 and TRBJ1-6; D is undetermined. From germline, CDR1 is DFQATT and CDR2 SNEGSKA (reference sequence). CDR3 length equals 17 residues. Trimming stripped 3 bases from V and 5 bases from J, with 20 bases between. The chain's CDR3 is CSASGLGRTLDNSPLHF. CDR3 sequence (DNA): TGCAGTGCTAGTGGGTTGGGGAGGACGCTCGATAATTCACCCCTCCACTTT.

The chain joins TRBV5-1 to TRBJ1-2; TRBD1 aligns across 12 bases. CDR1 SGHRS and CDR2 YFSETQ come from the germline V gene. Unmatched junction bases numbered 11, after V lost 7 bases and J lost 4 bases. This CDR3 region has 16 residues. The CDR3 DNA sequence: TGCGCCAGCGGACTCGACGGGACAGGGGGCCCCTATGGCTACACCTTC. This gives the protein CASGLDGTGGPYGYTF.

The chain uses TRBV10-1 and TRBJ2-6, with 9 bases that match TRBD1. The CDR3 loop spans 16 amino acids. The junction had 5 bases not matched to a gene; V was cut back by 8 bases and J by 0 bases. Per the germline V gene, CDR1 is WNHNN and CDR2 is SYGVQD (reference sequence). CDR3 bases: TGCGCCAGCCCGGACAGGGGCCTCTCTGGGGCCAACGTCCTGACTTTC. This codes for CASPDRGLSGANVLTF.

The chain has TRBV6-2 or TRBV6-3 and TRBJ1-2; no firm D call. V lost 6 bases and J 4 bases, leaving 6 bases between the germline ends. Germline lookup yields CDR1 MNHEY and CDR2 SVGEGT. CDR3 length equals 11 residues. The CDR3 sequence is CASSNTYGYTF. CDR3 in DNA: TGTGCCAGCAGCAACACCTATGGCTACACCTTC.

The V gene is TRBV3-1 (or the pseudogene TRBV3-2), the J gene TRBJ2-1, with TRBD2 matching 8 bases. The V and J ends lost 1 base and 5 bases, in that order; junction bases with no gene match: 4. The CDR3 consists of 15 residues. Germline V gives CDR1 LGHDT, CDR2 YNNKEL (reference sequence). The DNA for the CDR3 is TGTGCCAGCAGCCAAGGCGGGGGGCCACACAATGAGCAGTTCTTC. Encoded protein: CASSQGGGPHNEQFF.

The chain joins TRBV11-2 to TRBJ2-7; TRBD1 matches at 8 bases. The CDR3 length is 15 residues. The junction had 11 bases not matched to a gene; V was cut back by 5 bases and J by 5 bases. Germline loops: CDR1 SGHAT, CDR2 FQNNGV. CDR3 region: CASSRSRGLVHEQYF. The CDR3 DNA is TGTGCCAGCAGCCGCAGCAGGGGGCTGGTCCACGAGCAGTACTTC.

This chain links TRBV5-1 with TRBJ2-2, with D possibly being TRBD1 (5 bases). The V and J ends lost 0 bases and 2 bases respectively, with 8 bases between them. This CDR3 is built from 15 residues. Per the germline V gene, CDR1 is SGHRS and CDR2 is YFSETQ. The CDR3 DNA reads as TGCGCCAGCAGCTTGGCAGGGATTAACACCGGGGAGCTGTTTTTT. This translates into CASSLAGINTGELFF.

V usage is TRBV7-9 and J usage is TRBJ2-7, with 8 bases aligning to TRBD1. The germline V gene has CDR1 SEHNR and CDR2 FQNEAQ (reference sequence). The J segment lost 6 bases and the V segment lost 3 bases, leaving 4 bases of the junction unmatched. CDR3 length equals 13 residues. CDR3 nucleotides: TGTGCCAGCAGCTTGGACAGGGTCGGCGAGCAGTACTTC. It is translated as CASSLDRVGEQYF.

This clone was counted a single time. V usage is TRBV2 and J usage is TRBJ1-1; TRBD1 agrees at 7 bases. Germline V CDR1 and CDR2: SNHLY, FYNNEI. The V and J ends lost 6 bases and 1 base, in that order; junction bases with no gene match: 8. The CDR3 covers 15 residues. The CDR3 sequence is CASRAHTGENTEAFF. As DNA, the CDR3 is TGTGCCAGCAGAGCCCACACAGGGGAGAACACTGAAGCTTTCTTT.

This chain joins TRBV19 and TRBJ1-1; 8 bases agree with TRBD1. In germline, CDR1 is LNHDA, CDR2 SQIVND (reference sequence). The CDR3 length is 13 residues. The J segment lost 4 bases and the V segment lost 8 bases, leaving 6 bases of the junction unmatched. This CDR3 is CASLDRASTEAFF. The CDR3, as DNA: TGTGCCAGTTTGGACAGGGCGAGCACTGAAGCTTTCTTT.

The V and J genes are TRBV10-1 and TRBJ1-2; 7 bases line up with TRBD1. V shed 6 bases, J shed 4 bases, and the junction held 5 bases outside the gene matches. Germline V gene lookup returns CDR1 WNHNN and CDR2 SYGVQD (reference sequence). The CDR3 loop spans 13 amino acids. CDR3 in amino acids: CASSARDSYGYTF. The CDR3 nucleotides read TGCGCCAGCAGCGCACGGGACAGCTATGGCTACACCTTC.